This entry describes one T cell receptor beta chain. It has no known antigen specificity. No much larger clone exists at a distance of one base, and base qualities are not known. The sample belongs to a study of OX40 agonist ivuxolimab in advanced cancers. The study in broad terms: Ivuxolimab was an agonistic, fully human IgG2 monoclonal antibody directed against OX40 (CD134), a costimulatory receptor. Of the approximately 50 dose-escalation patients, hepatocellular carcinoma was present in roughly 19, melanoma in approximately 15, renal cell carcinoma in 9 and head and neck cancer in 9. Peripheral TCRbeta sequencing aimed to test whether ivuxolimab altered TCR sequence diversity and caused clonal T-cell expansion. A male proportion of 75% to 85% and a mean age of 60 years, ranging from about 23 to 90, were recorded for the dose-escalation cohort. Patients were allowed to have had prior anti-PD-1, anti-PD-L1 or anti-CTLA-4 therapy, and 40% of the dose-escalation patients had been treated with checkpoint inhibitors. Partial responses occurred in three dose-escalation patients, of whom one had hepatocellular carcinoma and two had cutaneous melanoma. The monotherapy dose-escalation portion (N = 52 patients) of the phase I ivuxolimab trial is reported in the paper. Intravenous ivuxolimab was administered to patients every 2 weeks at six dose levels: 0.01, 0.1, 0.3, 1.5, 3 and 10 mg/kg.

CDR1 and CDR2 (MNHEY, SVGAGI) derive from the germline V gene. Trimming takes 6 bases from V and 1 base from J, and the germline ends sit 9 bases apart. The CDR3 numbers 13 residues from cysteine through phenylalanine. CDR3 DNA only is kept here, 39 bases in frame from base 1. Study-wide conclusions, independent of this receptor: Antigen specificity was not determined for the clonally expanded peripheral T cells. At doses of 0.1 to 3.0 mg/kg, clonal expansion of both CD4+ and CD8+ T cells in blood was seen between baseline and week 6. After ivuxolimab, expanded clones were on average more numerous among CD8+ T cells than among CD4+ T cells. Low levels of normalized T-cell clonal expansion were also seen in some nonresponding patients. In the 0.1-3.0 mg/kg groups, partial responders were among the patients with the lowest normalized peripheral clonal expansion, particularly in CD8+ T cells.

Genomic DNA was isolated from the sorted cells so that the TCRbeta CDR3 region could be sequenced. The immunoSEQ Assay was used to sequence the TCRbeta CDR3 regions. What TCRdb holds here is the immuneACCESS table cut down to in-frame rearrangements. Part of the clones is not present; checked against another copy, under half of the missing clones reflect an unresolved V gene, and the others are unexplained. Counted in this sample were about 61,000 clones; 70% to 90% of them appeared once. The top ten clones comprise approximately 0.3% of the sample. Patients with a history of autoimmune disease or receiving systemic immunosuppression were excluded from the trial. Peripheral blood for TCR sequencing was collected from all dose cohorts at baseline, on cycle 4 day 1, and on cycle 7 day 1. The samples were taken from a phase I, first-in-human, multicenter, open-label dose-escalation trial of ivuxolimab. Adults with locally advanced or metastatic melanoma, renal cell carcinoma, hepatocellular carcinoma or head and neck squamous cell carcinoma were enrolled in the trial. Before TCR sequencing, CD4+ T cells and CD8+ T cells were sorted from peripheral blood as separate populations.

Sequencing was performed on CD4+ or CD8+ T cells sorted from blood, taken in a trial of the OX40 agonist ivuxolimab. The V and J segments used are TRBV6-5 and TRBJ1-1, with no D gene named confidently. This sequence was found in an adult with an advanced solid tumor such as melanoma, head and neck, liver or kidney cancer. The CDR3 loop reads CASSRVGNTEAFF. Read as DNA, the sequence is TGTGCCAGCAGCCGGGTGGGGAACACTGAAGCTTTCTTT.